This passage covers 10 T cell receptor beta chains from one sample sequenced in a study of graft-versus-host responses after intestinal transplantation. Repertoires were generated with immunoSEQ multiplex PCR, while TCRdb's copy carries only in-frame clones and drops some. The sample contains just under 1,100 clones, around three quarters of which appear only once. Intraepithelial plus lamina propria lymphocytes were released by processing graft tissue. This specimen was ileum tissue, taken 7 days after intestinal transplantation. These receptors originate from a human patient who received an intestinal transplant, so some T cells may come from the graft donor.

CDR3: CASSQDSGGTYNEQFF. DNA for the CDR3: TGTGCCAGCAGCCAAGATAGCGGGGGGACCTACAATGAGCAGTTCTTC. This chain connects TRBV4-2 to TRBJ2-1; 10 nucleotides align to TRBD2. Germline V lookup: CDR1 LGHNA, CDR2 YNFKEQ. The CDR3 is made up of 16 amino acids. The V gene end was trimmed by 0 bases and the J gene end by 2 bases; junction bases not matched to a gene: 1.

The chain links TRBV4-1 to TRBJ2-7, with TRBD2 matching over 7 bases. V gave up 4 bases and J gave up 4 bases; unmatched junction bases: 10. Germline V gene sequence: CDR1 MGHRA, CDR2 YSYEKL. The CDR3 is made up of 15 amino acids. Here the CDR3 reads CASSPSGRANYEQYF. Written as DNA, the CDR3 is TGCGCCAGCAGCCCTTCGGGGAGGGCTAATTACGAGCAGTACTTC.

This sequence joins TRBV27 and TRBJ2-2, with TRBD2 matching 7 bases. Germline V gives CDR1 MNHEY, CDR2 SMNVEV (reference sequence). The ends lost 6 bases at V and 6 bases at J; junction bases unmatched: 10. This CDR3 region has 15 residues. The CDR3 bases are TGTGCCAGCAGAAGGTGGGGGGGAGGGGCCGGGGAGCTGTTTTTT. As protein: CASRRWGGGAGELFF.

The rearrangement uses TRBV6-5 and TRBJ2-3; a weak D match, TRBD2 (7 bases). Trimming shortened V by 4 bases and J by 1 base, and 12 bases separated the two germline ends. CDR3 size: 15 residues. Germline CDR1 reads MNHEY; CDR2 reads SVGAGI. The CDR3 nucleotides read TGTGCCAGCAGTTCCCCGGGGGGCCGCACAGATACGCAGTATTTT. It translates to CASSSPGGRTDTQYF.

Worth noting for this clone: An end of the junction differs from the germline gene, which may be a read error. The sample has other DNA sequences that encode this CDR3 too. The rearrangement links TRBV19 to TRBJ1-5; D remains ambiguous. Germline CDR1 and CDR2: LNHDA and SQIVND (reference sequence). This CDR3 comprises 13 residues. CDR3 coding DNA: TGTGCAAGTAGGGTTGATAGCAATCAGCCCCAGCATTTT. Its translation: CASRVDSNQPQHF.

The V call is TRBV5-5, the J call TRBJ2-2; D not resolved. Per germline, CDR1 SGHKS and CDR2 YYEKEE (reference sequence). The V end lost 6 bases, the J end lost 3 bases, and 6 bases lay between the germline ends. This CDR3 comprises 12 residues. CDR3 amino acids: CASTTHTGELFF. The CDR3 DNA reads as TGTGCCAGCACCACTCACACCGGGGAGCTGTTTTTT.

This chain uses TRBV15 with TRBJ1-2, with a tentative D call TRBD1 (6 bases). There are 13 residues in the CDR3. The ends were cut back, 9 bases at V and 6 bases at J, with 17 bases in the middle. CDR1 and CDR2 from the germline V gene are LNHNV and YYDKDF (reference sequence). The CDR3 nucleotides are TGTGCCACTACCCTCGAGAGGGACAATGGCTACACCTTC. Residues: CATTLERDNGYTF.

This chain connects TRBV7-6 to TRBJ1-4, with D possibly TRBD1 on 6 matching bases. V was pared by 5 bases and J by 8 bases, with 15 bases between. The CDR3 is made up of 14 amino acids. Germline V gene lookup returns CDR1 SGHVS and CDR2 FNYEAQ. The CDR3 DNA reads TGTGCCAGCAGCGGACAGCTAATGGGCGAAAAACTGTTTTTT. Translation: CASSGQLMGEKLFF.

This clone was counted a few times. Here the CDR3 reads CASRAESGTGYGYTF. CDR3 nucleotides: TGTGCCAGCAGAGCCGAATCCGGGACAGGTTATGGCTACACCTTC. This rearrangement joins TRBV28 to TRBJ1-2, with TRBD1 identical over 8 bases. Germline lookup yields CDR1 MDHEN and CDR2 SYDVKM. The CDR3 totals 15 residues. The junction had 11 bases not matched to a gene; V was cut back by 6 bases and J by 5 bases.

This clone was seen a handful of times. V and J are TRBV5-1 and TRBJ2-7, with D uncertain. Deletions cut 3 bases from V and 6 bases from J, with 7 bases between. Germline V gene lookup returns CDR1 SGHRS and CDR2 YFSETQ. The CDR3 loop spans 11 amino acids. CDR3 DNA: TGCGCCAGCAGCTGGGGTTCCGAGCAGTACTTC. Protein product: CASSWGSEQYF.